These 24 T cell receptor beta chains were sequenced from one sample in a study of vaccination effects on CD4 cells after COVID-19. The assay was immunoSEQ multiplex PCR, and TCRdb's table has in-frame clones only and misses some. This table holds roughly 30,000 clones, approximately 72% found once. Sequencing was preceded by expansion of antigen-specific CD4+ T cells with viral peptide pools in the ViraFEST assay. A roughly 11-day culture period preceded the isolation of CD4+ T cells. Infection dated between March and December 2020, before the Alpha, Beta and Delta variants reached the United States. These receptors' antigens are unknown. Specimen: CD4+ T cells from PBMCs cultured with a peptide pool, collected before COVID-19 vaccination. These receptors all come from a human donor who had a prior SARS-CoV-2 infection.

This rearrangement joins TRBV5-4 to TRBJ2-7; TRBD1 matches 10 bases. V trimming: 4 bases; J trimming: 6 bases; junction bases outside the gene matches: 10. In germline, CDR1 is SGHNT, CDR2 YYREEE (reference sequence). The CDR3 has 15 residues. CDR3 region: CASSKAGTGVVEQYF. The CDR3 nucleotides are TGTGCCAGCAGCAAGGCCGGGACAGGGGTGGTCGAGCAGTACTTC.

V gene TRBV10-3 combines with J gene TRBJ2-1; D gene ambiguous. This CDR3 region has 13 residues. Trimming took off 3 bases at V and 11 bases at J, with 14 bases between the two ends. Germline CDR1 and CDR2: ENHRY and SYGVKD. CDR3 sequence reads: CAISEYTSEKQFF. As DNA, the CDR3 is TGTGCCATCAGTGAATATACCAGTGAGAAGCAGTTCTTC.

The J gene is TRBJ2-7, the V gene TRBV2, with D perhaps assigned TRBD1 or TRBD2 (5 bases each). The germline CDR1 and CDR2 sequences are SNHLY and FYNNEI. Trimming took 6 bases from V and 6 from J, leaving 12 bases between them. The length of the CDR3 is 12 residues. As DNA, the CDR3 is TGTGCCAGCAGGGGGGACCAGACCGAGCAGTACTTC. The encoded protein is CASRGDQTEQYF. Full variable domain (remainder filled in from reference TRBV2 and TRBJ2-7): EPEVTQTPSHQVTQMGQEVILRCVPISNHLYFYWYRQILGQKVEFLVSFYNNEISEKSEIFDDQFSVERPDGSNFTLKIRSTKLEDSAMYFCASRGDQTEQYFGPGTRLTVT.

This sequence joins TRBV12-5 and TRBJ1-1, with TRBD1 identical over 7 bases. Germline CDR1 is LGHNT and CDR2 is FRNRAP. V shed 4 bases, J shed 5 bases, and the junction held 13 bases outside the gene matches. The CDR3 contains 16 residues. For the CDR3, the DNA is TGTGCTAGTGGTTCCAAACAGGGGCCCGCGGGTACTGAAGCTTTCTTT. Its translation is CASGSKQGPAGTEAFF.

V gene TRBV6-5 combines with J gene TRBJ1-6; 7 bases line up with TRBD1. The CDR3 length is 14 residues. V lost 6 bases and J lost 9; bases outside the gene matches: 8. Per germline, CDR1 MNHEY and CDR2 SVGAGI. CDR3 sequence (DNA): TGTGCCAGCAGCCCCACAGGGGTTACTTCACCCCTCCACTTT. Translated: CASSPTGVTSPLHF.

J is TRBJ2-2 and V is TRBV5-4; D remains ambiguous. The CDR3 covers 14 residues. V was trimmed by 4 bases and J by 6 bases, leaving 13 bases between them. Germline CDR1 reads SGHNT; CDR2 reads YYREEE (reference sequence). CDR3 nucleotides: TGTGCCAGCAGCCCGAGGTTTGGGGCCGGGGAGCTGTTTTTT. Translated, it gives CASSPRFGAGELFF.

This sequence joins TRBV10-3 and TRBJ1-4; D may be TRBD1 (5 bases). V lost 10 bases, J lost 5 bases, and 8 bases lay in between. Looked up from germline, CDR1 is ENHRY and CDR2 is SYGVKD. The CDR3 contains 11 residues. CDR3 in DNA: TGTGCCAGACAGCTCAATGAAAAACTGTTTTTT. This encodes CARQLNEKLFF.

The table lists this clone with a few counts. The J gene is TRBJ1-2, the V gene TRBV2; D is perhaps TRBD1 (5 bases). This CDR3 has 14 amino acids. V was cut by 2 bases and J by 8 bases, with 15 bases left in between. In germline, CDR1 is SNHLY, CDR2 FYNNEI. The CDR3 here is CASSERGGAEGYTF. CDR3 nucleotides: TGTGCCAGCAGTGAAAGGGGCGGGGCAGAGGGCTACACCTTC.

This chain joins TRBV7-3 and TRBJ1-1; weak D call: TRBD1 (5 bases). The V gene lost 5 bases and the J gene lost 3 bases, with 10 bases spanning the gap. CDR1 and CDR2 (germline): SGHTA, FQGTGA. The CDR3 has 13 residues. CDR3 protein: CASSSQGDTEAFF. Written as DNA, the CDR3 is TGTGCCAGCAGCAGCCAGGGTGACACTGAAGCTTTCTTT.

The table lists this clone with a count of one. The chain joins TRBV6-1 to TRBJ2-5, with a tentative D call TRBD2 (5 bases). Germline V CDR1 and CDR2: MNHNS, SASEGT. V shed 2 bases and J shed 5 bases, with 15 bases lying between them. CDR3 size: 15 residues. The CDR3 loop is CASSERSRRPETQYF. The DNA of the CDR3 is TGTGCCAGCAGTGAAAGATCTAGGAGGCCGGAGACCCAGTACTTC.

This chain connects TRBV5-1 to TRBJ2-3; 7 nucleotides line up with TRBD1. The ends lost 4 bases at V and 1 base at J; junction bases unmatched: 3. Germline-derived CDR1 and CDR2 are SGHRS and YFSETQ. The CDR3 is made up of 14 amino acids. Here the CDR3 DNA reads TGCGCCAGCAGCAAGGGGACAGGCACAGATACGCAGTATTTT. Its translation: CASSKGTGTDTQYF.

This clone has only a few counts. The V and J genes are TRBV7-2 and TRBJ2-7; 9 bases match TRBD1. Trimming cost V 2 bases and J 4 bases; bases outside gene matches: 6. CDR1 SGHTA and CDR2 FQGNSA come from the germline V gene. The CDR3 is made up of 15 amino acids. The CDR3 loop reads CASSLMGQGTYEQYF. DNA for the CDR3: TGTGCCAGCAGCTTAATGGGACAGGGTACTTACGAGCAGTACTTC. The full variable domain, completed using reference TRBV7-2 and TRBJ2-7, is GAGVSQSPSNKVTEKGKDVELRCDPISGHTALYWYRQSLGQGLEFLIYFQGNSAPDKSGLPSDRFSAERTGGSVSTLTIQRTQQEDSAVYLCASSLMGQGTYEQYFGPGTRLTVT.

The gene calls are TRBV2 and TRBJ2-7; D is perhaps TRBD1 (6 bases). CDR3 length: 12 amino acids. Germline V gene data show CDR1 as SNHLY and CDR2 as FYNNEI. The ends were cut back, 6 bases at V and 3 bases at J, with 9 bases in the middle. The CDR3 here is CASRRQDYEQYF. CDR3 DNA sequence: TGTGCCAGCAGGAGACAGGACTACGAGCAGTACTTC.

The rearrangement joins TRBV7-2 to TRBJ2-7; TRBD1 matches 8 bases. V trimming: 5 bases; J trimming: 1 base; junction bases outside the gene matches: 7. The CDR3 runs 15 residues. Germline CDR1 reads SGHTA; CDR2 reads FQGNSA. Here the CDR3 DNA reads TGTGCCAGCAGCCCGGACAGGGTTGAATCCTACGAGCAGTACTTC. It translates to CASSPDRVESYEQYF.

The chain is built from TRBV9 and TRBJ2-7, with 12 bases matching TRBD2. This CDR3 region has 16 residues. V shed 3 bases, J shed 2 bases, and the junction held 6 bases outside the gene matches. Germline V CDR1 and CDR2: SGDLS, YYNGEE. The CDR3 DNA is TGTGCCAGCAGCGCGACGACTAGCGGGGGTACCTACGAGCAGTACTTC. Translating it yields CASSATTSGGTYEQYF. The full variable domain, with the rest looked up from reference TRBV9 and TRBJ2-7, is DSGVTQTPKHLITATGQRVTLRCSPRSGDLSVYWYQQSLDQGLQFLIQYYNGEERAKGNILERFSAQQFPDLHSELNLSSLELGDSALYFCASSATTSGGTYEQYFGPGTRLTVT.

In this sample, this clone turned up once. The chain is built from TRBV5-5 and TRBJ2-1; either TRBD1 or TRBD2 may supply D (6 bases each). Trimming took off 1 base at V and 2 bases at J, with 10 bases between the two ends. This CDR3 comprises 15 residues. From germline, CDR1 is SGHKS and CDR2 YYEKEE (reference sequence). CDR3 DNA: TGTGCCAGCAGCTTGTCGGAGGGGGCCTACAATGAGCAGTTCTTC. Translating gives CASSLSEGAYNEQFF.

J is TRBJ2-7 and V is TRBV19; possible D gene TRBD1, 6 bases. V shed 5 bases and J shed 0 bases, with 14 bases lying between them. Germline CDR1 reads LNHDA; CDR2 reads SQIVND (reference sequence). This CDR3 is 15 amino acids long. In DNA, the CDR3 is TGTGCCAGTAGTCAGACAGGTCAAAGCTCCTACGAGCAGTACTTC. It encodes CASSQTGQSSYEQYF.

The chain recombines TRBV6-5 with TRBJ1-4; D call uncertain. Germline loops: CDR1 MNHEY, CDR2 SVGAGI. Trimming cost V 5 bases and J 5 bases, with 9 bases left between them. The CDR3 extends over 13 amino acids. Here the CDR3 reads CASSLLRNEKLFF. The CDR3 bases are TGTGCCAGCAGTCTCCTCCGCAATGAAAAACTGTTTTTT.

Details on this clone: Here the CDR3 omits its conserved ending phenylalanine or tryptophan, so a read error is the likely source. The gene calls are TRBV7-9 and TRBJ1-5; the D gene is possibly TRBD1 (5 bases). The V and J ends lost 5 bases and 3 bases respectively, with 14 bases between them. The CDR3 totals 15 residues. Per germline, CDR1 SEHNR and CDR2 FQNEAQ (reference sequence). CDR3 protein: CASSPGPNYNQPQHS. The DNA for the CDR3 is TGTGCCAGCAGCCCGGGACCGAACTACAATCAGCCCCAGCATTCT.

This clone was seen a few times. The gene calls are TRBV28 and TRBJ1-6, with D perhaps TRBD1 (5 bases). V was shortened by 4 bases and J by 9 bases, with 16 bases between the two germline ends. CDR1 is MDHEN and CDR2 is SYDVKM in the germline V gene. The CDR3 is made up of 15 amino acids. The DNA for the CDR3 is TGTGCCAGCAGTTCCCCTGGTACAGGAGGTTCACCCCTCCACTTT. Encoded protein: CASSSPGTGGSPLHF. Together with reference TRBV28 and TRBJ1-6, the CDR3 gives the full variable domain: DVKVTQSSRYLVKRTGEKVFLECVQDMDHENMFWYRQDPGLGLRLIYFSYDVKMKEKGDIPEGYSVSREKKERFSLILESASTNQTSMYLCASSSPGTGGSPLHFGNGTRLTVT.

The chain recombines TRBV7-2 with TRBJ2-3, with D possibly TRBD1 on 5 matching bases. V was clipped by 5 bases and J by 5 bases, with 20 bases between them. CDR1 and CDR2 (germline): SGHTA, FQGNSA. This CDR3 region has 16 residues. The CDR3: CASSTQQVALGDTQYF. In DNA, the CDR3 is TGTGCCAGCAGCACTCAACAGGTGGCGCTGGGAGATACGCAGTATTTT. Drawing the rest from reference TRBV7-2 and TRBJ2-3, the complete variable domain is GAGVSQSPSNKVTEKGKDVELRCDPISGHTALYWYRQSLGQGLEFLIYFQGNSAPDKSGLPSDRFSAERTGGSVSTLTIQRTQQEDSAVYLCASSTQQVALGDTQYFGPGTRLTVL.

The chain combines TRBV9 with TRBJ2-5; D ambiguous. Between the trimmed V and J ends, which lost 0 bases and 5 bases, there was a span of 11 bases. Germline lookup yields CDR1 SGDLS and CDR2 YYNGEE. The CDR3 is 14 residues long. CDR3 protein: CASSVGGTSETQYF. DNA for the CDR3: TGTGCCAGCAGCGTAGGGGGAACGTCGGAGACCCAGTACTTC.

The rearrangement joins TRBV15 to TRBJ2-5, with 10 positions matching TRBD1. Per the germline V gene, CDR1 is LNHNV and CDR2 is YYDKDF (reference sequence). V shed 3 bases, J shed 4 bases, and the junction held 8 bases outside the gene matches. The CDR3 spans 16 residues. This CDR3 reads CATSSRVDRGRETQYF. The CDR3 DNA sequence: TGTGCCACCAGCAGTAGGGTTGACAGGGGGCGAGAGACCCAGTACTTC.

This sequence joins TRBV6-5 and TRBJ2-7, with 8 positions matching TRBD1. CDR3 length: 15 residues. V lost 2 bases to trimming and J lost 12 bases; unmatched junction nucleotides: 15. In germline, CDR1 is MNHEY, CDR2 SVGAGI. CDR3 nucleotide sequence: TGTGCCAGCAGTTACAACCGGGACAGGAACACTACGCCGTACTTC. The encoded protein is CASSYNRDRNTTPYF.